This T cell receptor (beta chain) was profiled in a study of cytomegalovirus exposure and HLA in healthy donors. Overall study context: From HLA-typed donors, an early data release held 70 million to 95 million unique TCRs. Of some 410 genotyped donors, 80% to 85% grouped in the Caucasian-associated ancestry cluster. Study-wide findings and caveats: Researchers had no immune exposure information except CMV serostatus available. Later analysis suggested most CMV-associated TCR beta chains were HLA-restricted.

Trimming took 8 bases from V and 0 from J; bases not matched to a gene: 4. This CDR3 has 13 residues. From germline, CDR1 is SGHDT and CDR2 YYEEEE. PCR employed 60 Vbeta and 13 Jbeta primers. TCRdb keeps only in-frame clones here, not all; method: immunoSEQ multiplex PCR. This sample has some 160,000 clones, with 75% to 90% found just once. Concerning this clone itself: Its antigen is not known.

The sample was PBMCs. The V and J genes are TRBV5-6 and TRBJ1-1; TRBD1 matches 7 bases. The TCR originated in a woman aged 18-29 years in good health and CMV-seronegative. The DNA for the CDR3 is TGTGCCAGTTCGGGACAGATGAACACTGAAGCTTTCTTT. As protein: CASSGQMNTEAFF.